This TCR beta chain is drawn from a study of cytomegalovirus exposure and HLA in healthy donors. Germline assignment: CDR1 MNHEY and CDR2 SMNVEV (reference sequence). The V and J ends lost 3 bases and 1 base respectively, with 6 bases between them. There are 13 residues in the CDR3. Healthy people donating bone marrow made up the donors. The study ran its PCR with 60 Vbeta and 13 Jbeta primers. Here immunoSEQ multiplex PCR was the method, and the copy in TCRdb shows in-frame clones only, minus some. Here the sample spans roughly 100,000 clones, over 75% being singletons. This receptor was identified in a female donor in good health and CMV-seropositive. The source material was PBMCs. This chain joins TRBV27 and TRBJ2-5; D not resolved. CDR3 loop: CASSFHSQETQYF. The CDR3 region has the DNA TGTGCCAGCAGTTTTCACAGCCAAGAGACCCAGTACTTC.